The rows below give T cell receptor beta chains drawn from one sample of a study of cytomegalovirus exposure and HLA in healthy donors. The table came from immunoSEQ multiplex PCR; TCRdb's copy has only in-frame clones and leaves some out. The table lists 200,000 to 300,000 clones, 84% of them singletons. Material for sequencing was PBMCs. Receptors were obtained from a woman between 40 and 50 years old in good health and CMV-seropositive. Both conserved end residues are part of each CDR3. D genes are given only for firm matches. For some rows the clone size is stated as once, few or many, or as a class when expanded; others skip it.

13 - TRBJ1-1 TRBV2 TRBD1 TGTGCCAGCAAAATGGACAGGGTGACTGAAGCTTTCTTT CASKMDRVTEAFF
17 - TRBJ2-4 TRBV7-9 TRBD1 TGTGCCAGCAGTCGCCAGGGACAGGCCCAAGCCAAAAACATTCAGTACTTC CASSRQGQAQAKNIQYF
10 - TRBJ2-1 TRBV20-1 TRBD2 TGCAGTGCTAAACGGACTAGTCCGTTCTTC CSAKRTSPFF
12 - TRBJ2-7 TRBV6-5 TRBD1 TGTGCCAGCAGGAACACAGGGGAAAAGCAGTACTTC CASRNTGEKQYF
14 - TRBJ1-2 TRBV28 - TGTGCCAGCAGTGCCGGGGGGGCTGGGTATGGCTACACCTTC CASSAGGAGYGYTF
14 once TRBJ1-4 TRBV28 - TGTGCCAGCAGCCACGGACAAGTTGCTGAAAAACTGTTTTTT CASSHGQVAEKLFF
15 - TRBJ1-5 TRBV19 - TGTGCCAGTAGTATAGTTTCGCAGGGAAGGAGGCCCCAGCATTTT CASSIVSQGRRPQHF
14 few TRBJ2-1 TRBV9 TRBD1 TGTGCCAGCAGCTTTTTACAGGGGAAGCGGGAGCAGTTCTTC CASSFLQGKREQFF
16 - TRBJ2-1 TRBV28 TRBD2 TGTGCCAGCAGTCCCCTCCGACTAGCGGACCACAATGAGCAGTTCTTC CASSPLRLADHNEQFF
15 - TRBJ1-1 TRBV7-2 TRBD1 TGTGCCAGCAGCTCAACCGGGACAGGGGTCACTGAAGCTTTCTTT CASSSTGTGVTEAFF
15 - TRBJ1-3 TRBV14 - TGTGCCAGCAGCCAAGGGTTGGAGATTGGAAACACCATATATTTT CASSQGLEIGNTIYF
13 - TRBJ2-7 TRBV27 - TGTGCCAGCAGTCCTGGGGAAGCGGCTAAGCAGTACTTC CASSPGEAAKQYF
12 - TRBJ1-2 TRBV28 TRBD1 TGTGCCAGCAAAGGGACAGTCTATGGCTACACCTTC CASKGTVYGYTF
15 - TRBJ1-1 TRBV5-5 - TGTGCCAGCAGCCTGGGGGCAGGGCTTGGGACTGAAGCTTTCTTT CASSLGAGLGTEAFF
18 - TRBJ2-2 TRBV7-2 TRBD1 TGTGCCAGCAGCTTTGGCCCCATGGGGACAGGGCCCCCCGGGGAGCTGTTTTTT CASSFGPMGTGPPGELFF
15 - TRBJ2-7 TRBV7-3 TRBD2 TGTGCCAACGGGAACGGGACTAGCGGAGGCTACGAGCAGTACTTC CANGNGTSGGYEQYF
15 - TRBJ2-7 TRBV27 TRBD2 TGTGCCAGCAGTTCCTGGGCTAGCGGTGACTACGAGCAGTACTTC CASSSWASGDYEQYF
14 few TRBJ1-3 TRBV30 - TGTGCCTGGGGGGAGGTGAGCTCTGGAAACACCATATATTTT CAWGEVSSGNTIYF
13 few TRBJ2-3 TRBV29-1 - TGCAGCTCCCTTACAGGGTTCCCAGATACGCAGTATTTT CSSLTGFPDTQYF
15 - TRBJ2-1 TRBV5-1 TRBD1 TGCGCCAGCAGGGTGACAGGGTTTAGCGCTGATGAGCAGTTCTTC CASRVTGFSADEQFF
15 - TRBJ1-5 TRBV7-2 - TGTGCCAGCAGCTTAGTTGTCGGTTCCAATCAGCCCCAGCATTTT CASSLVVGSNQPQHF
16 - TRBJ2-1 TRBV27 - TGTGCCAGCGGCCGCCCGGGGATAAGGATCGGGAATGAGCAGTTCTTC CASGRPGIRIGNEQFF
14 - TRBJ2-7 TRBV27 - TGTGCCAGCAGTTTAAGCAGGGGAGGGTACGAGCAGTACTTC CASSLSRGGYEQYF
13 - TRBJ2-5 TRBV6-1 - TGTGCCAGCAGTGAATGGGGAGGAGAGACCCAGTACTTC CASSEWGGETQYF
13 - TRBJ1-4 TRBV19 TRBD1 TGTGCCAGTCTGACAGGGCCGTATGAAAAACTGTTTTTT CASLTGPYEKLFF
15 - TRBJ2-7 TRBV6-5 TRBD1 TGTGCCAGCAGTTACTCGTCACAGGGGGCCTACGAGCAGTACTTC CASSYSSQGAYEQYF
16 - TRBJ2-7 TRBV7-9 TRBD1 TGTGCCAGCAGCTTAGTTTCGGCCAGGGGGCACTACGAGCAGTACTTC CASSLVSARGHYEQYF
15 - TRBJ2-1 TRBV27 - TGTGCCAGCAGTTGGGCGCTCAGCTCCTACAATGAGCAGTTCTTC CASSWALSSYNEQFF
13 - TRBJ2-3 TRBV7-3 - TGTGCCAGCAGTCCCGCTGACTGGGATACGCAGTATTTT CASSPADWDTQYF
14 - TRBJ2-7 TRBV18 - TGTGCCAGCTCACCAAGAGACACTTCCTACGAGCAGTACTTC CASSPRDTSYEQYF
15 - TRBJ2-7 TRBV25-1 TRBD1 TGTGCCAGCAGTGACCCCCCGGGACAGGGTGACGAGCAGTACTTC CASSDPPGQGDEQYF
14 - TRBJ1-6 TRBV7-6 - TGTGCCAGCAGCTTCTCAGGGTCTGACTCACCCCTCCACTTT CASSFSGSDSPLHF
13 - TRBJ1-1 TRBV27 - TGTGCCAGCACCCGAAGGGGGAACACTGAAGCTTTCTTT CASTRRGNTEAFF
17 - TRBJ2-7 TRBV4-2 TRBD2 TGTGCCAGCAGCCAGAATCTGGGACTAGCGGGTACCTACGAGCAGTACTTC CASSQNLGLAGTYEQYF
14 - TRBJ2-2 TRBV9 TRBD2 TGTGCCAGCAGCGTAGGGGGAGGGACCGGGGAGCTGTTTTTT CASSVGGGTGELFF
13 - TRBJ2-3 TRBV6-5 - TGTGCCAGCAGTGGCCCGGGGACTTTTACGCAGTATTTT CASSGPGTFTQYF
19 - TRBJ2-5 TRBV4-2 TRBD2 TGTGCCAGCAGCCAAGTAGTACCGGCTAGCGGGAGTTTGGGGGAGACCCAGTACTTC CASSQVVPASGSLGETQYF
13 once TRBJ2-5 TRBV7-2 - TGTGCCAGCAGCTTAGTGAGGGTGGAGACCCAGTACTTC CASSLVRVETQYF
13 - TRBJ2-2 TRBV11-2 - TGTGCCAGCGAACTTAGGGGGACCGGGGAGCTGTTTTTT CASELRGTGELFF
15 few TRBJ2-7 TRBV6-1 - TGTGCCAGCAGTGCCCTCGGGACAAACCCCCTCGAGCAGTACTTC CASSALGTNPLEQYF
15 - TRBJ2-3 TRBV6-5 TRBD2 TGTGCCAGCAGAGGGGCGGGAGGGGAGGCAGATACGCAGTATTTT CASRGAGGEADTQYF
14 - TRBJ1-1 TRBV25-1 - TGTGCCAGCAGTGCCGGGACAAGGCCGACTGAAGCTTTCTTT CASSAGTRPTEAFF
14 - TRBJ2-3 TRBV4-2 - TGTGCCAGCAGCCAAGTTTCTTGGACTACCCCTCCGTATTTT CASSQVSWTTPPYF
14 - TRBJ1-3 TRBV2 - TGTACCAGCAGTCCAGGGGCGGCTGGAAACACCATATATTTT CTSSPGAAGNTIYF
14 - TRBJ2-1 TRBV28 TRBD2 TGTGCCAGCAGGCCCGGGGGGTCGTACAATGAGCAGTTCTTC CASRPGGSYNEQFF
15 once TRBJ2-6 TRBV30 TRBD1 TGTGCCTGGAAGCCCCAGGGGGCTGGGGCCAACGGCCTGACTTTC CAWKPQGAGANGLTF
17 - TRBJ2-2 TRBV4-2 TRBD2 TGTGCCAGCAGCCAAGCCGGGACTAGCAGAAACACCGGGGAGCTGTTTTTT CASSQAGTSRNTGELFF
13 - TRBJ2-4 TRBV25-1 TRBD2 TGTGCCAGCAGTGAGGCTAGCGGAAACATTCAGTACTTC CASSEASGNIQYF
13 - TRBJ2-2 TRBV11-2 - TGTGCCAGCAGCCCCCAATACACCGGGGAGCTGTTTTTT CASSPQYTGELFF
16 - TRBJ1-5 TRBV18 TRBD1 TGTGCCAGCTCATCCCTGATCCTAGGGACAGATCAGCCCCAGCATTTT CASSSLILGTDQPQHF
14 - TRBJ1-1 TRBV7-2 - TGTGCCAGCAGCTTGAAGCCAGCGGATACTGAAGCTTTCTTT CASSLKPADTEAFF
19 - TRBJ2-4 TRBV14 TRBD2 TGTGCCAGCAGCCAAGATTGGAGTAGCGGGAGTGGCTCCAAAAACATTCAGTACTTC CASSQDWSSGSGSKNIQYF
14 - TRBJ2-3 TRBV11-3 - TGTGCCAGCAGCTTCTCGAGGGGCACAGATACGCAGTATTTT CASSFSRGTDTQYF
18 - TRBJ2-1 TRBV4-2 TRBD2 TGTGCCAGCAGCCCGGGGACTAGCGGATTCAGCTCCTACAATGAGCAGTTCTTC CASSPGTSGFSSYNEQFF
14 - TRBJ1-3 TRBV6-5 - TGTGCCAGCAGCGGCGACTCCTATGGAAACACCATATATTTT CASSGDSYGNTIYF
16 - TRBJ2-5 TRBV19 - TGTGCCAGTAGTATGTCTTCCTTACAGGGGAGGGAGACCCAGTACTTC CASSMSSLQGRETQYF